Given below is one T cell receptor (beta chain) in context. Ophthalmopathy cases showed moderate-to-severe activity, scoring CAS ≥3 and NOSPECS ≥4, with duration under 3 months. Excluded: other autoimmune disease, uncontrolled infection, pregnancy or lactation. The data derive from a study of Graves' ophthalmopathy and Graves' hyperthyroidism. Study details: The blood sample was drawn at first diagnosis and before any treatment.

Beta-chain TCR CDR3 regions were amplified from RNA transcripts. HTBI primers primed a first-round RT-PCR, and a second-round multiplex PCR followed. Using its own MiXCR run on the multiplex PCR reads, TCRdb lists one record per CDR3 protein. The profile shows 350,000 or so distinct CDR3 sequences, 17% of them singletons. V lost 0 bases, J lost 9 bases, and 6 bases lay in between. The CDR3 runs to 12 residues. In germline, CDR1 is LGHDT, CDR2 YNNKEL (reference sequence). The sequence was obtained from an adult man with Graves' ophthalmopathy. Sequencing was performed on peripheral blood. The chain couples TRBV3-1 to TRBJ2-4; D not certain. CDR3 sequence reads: CASSQDRIIQYF. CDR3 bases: TGTGCCAGCAGCCAAGATCGAATCATTCAGTACTTC.